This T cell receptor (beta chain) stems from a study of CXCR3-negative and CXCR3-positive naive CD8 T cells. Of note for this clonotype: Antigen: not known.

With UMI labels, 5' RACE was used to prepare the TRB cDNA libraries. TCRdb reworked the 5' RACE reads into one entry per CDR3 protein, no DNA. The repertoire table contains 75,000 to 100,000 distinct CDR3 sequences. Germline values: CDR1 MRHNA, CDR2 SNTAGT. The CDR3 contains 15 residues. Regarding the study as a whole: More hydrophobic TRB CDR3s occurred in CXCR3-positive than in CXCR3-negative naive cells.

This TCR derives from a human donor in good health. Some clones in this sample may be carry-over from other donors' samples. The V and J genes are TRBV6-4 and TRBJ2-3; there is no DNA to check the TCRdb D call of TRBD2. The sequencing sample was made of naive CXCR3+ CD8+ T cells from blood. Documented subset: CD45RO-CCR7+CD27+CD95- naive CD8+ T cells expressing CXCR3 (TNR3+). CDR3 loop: CASRGGAGSTDTQYF.